The clone carrying this T cell receptor (beta chain) was detected once. Its target is unknown. V was clipped by 5 bases and J by 4 bases; unmatched bases: 4. Germline lookup yields CDR1 KGHSH and CDR2 LQKENI. This CDR3 comprises 14 residues. The data were taken from a study of OX40 agonist ivuxolimab in advanced cancers. Only in-frame clones appear in the TCRdb table, and some are missing; sequencing was by immunoSEQ multiplex PCR. Of fewer than 20,000 clones in the sample, about 82% were seen once. General study points: Near-lowest levels of clonal expansion characterized partial responders at 0.1-3.0 mg/kg.

The rearrangement joins TRBV18 to TRBJ2-5; 10 bases align to TRBD2. Sample: CD4+ or CD8+ T cells sorted from blood, taken in a trial of the OX40 agonist ivuxolimab. This receptor was taken from an adult with an advanced solid tumor such as melanoma, head and neck, liver or kidney cancer. CDR3 sequence: CASSKRLAGETQYF. The DNA for the CDR3 is TGTGCCAGCTCAAAGCGACTAGCGGGAGAGACCCAGTACTTC.